This TCR beta chain was retrieved from a study of T cells in Graves' hyperthyroidism and ophthalmopathy. With respect to this clonotype: Its specificity is not known.

RNA transcripts yielded amplified TCR beta CDR3 regions. In the first-round RT-PCR of the TCR CDR3, the HTBI primer set was used. TCRdb processed the multiplex PCR reads anew with MiXCR; each CDR3 protein has one entry. This sample has about half a million distinct CDR3 sequences, with roughly 15% found just once. V was pared by 2 bases and J by 1 base, with 8 bases between. The CDR3 runs 14 residues. The germline V gene has CDR1 MGHDK and CDR2 SYGVNS. Study-level findings and limits: Most clonotypes expanded in thyroid above 0.001 were likewise present in blood.

This chain joins TRBV25-1 and TRBJ2-5; no clear D gene. The receptor was derived from a woman aged 25-40 years with Graves' ophthalmopathy. The sample was blood. The CDR3 DNA sequence: TGTGCCAGCAGTGAAAGGCCAGGCCAAGAGACCCAGTACTTC. As protein: CASSERPGQETQYF. The full variable domain, its missing parts supplied by reference TRBV25-1 and TRBJ2-5, is EADIYQTPRYLVIGTGKKITLECSQTMGHDKMYWYQQDPGMELHLIHYSYGVNSTEKGDLSSESTVSRIRTEHFPLTLESARPSHTSQYLCASSERPGQETQYFGPGTRLLVL.